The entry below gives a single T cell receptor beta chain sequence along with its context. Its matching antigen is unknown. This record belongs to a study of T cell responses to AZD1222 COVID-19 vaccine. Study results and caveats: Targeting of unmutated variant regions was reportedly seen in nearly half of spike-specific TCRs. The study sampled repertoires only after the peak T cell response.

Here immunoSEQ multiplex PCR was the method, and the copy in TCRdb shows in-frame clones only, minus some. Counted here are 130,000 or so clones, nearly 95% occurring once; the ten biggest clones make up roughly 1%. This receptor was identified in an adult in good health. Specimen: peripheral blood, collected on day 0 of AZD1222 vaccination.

The CDR3 DNA is TGTGCCAGCAGCGACGGACTAGCGGGGGCCGGAACGACAGATACGCAGTATTTT. Translated, it gives CASSDGLAGAGTTDTQYF. The chain recombines TRBV5-4 with TRBJ2-3, with 13 bases identical to TRBD2. CDR3 size: 18 residues. The V gene end was trimmed by 4 bases and the J gene end by 3 bases; junction bases not matched to a gene: 11. Germline CDR1 reads SGHNT; CDR2 reads YYREEE (reference sequence).